This T cell receptor (beta chain) originates from a study of shared clonotypes between healthy human individuals (dated by TCRdb to 2018 to 2020). Notes on the research overall: A few men and two women, aged 18 to 49 years, made up the cohort. To increase sequencing depth and limit assay-specific biases, TCR repertoire library preparation and sequencing were carried out by different laboratories using diverse techniques. For each donor, CD4 naive and CD4 memory were each run on three plates, CD8 naive on two plates, and CD8 memory on one plate. Between about 0.94 and 8.9 billion PBMCs per donor were obtained by leukapheresis. To estimate repertoire size and how much clonotype sharing occurs between individuals, the study deeply sequenced the blood TCR repertoires of five or six healthy adults.

What the work shows at the level of the full study, not this receptor alone: About 5% of naive CD4, 3% to 3.5% of naive CD8, 2.3% of memory CD4, and around 0.4% of memory CD8 clonotypes were shared across four donors. Pairwise subsampling led to the expectation that sequencing depth would affect the degree of clonotype sharing among donors. The small number of donors limited the genetic and exposure-history diversity represented. Incomplete sequencing was indicated by rarefaction of sorted-subset datasets, despite the large sequencing depth. Sampling was restricted to blood, and TCR repertoires in tissue are likely to differ from TCR repertoires in blood. Naive subsets generally had larger estimated clonotype richness than memory subsets. Compared with non-shared clonotypes, the clonotypes found in all four sorted-subset donors had higher generation probabilities.

About this clone: The clone's antigen remains unknown. Base qualities are not at hand, and no much larger clone is one base apart.

Using the deep immunoSEQ assay, TCR CDR3 regions were amplified from genomic DNA by multiplex PCR. For each cell subset, the extracted genomic DNA was distributed evenly across all wells of several immunoSEQ 96-well plates, and each plate served as one replicate. For sorted subsets, approximately 190 ng of genomic DNA, equivalent to around 30,000 T cell genomes, went into each replicate PCR. Purified libraries were measured with a Qubit 3.0 fluorometer, size-checked on a Bioanalyzer 2100, and measured again with the KAPA Library Quantification kit. Every immunoSEQ 96-well plate was sequenced on a separate single-read 150-cycle Illumina NextSeq 550 flow cell. The authors processed their data as follows. Because the immunoSEQ output held only junctional sequences and lacked quality scores, the filtering could not match the filtering applied to full-length reads. To assign V/J genes and CDR3, sequences were annotated using PyIR, a Python wrapper for IgBLAST v1.9, with IMGT germline references. Any read was removed if the V/J assignment was weak (E-value above 1e-6), the CDR3 was missing, or the read contained stop codons, out-of-frame junctions, or ambiguous translated residues. A V3J clonotype was defined by an identical inferred V gene, J gene, and CDR3 amino acid sequence. Percentage overlap between repertoires was calculated by dividing the number of shared unique clonotypes by the size of the smaller repertoire. Richness of each repertoire was evaluated using RTK rarefaction, the Chao1 estimator, and Recon v2.1 estimates of unobserved clonotypes. For all TCRbeta clonotypes obtained by the gDNA method from several donors, generation probabilities were computed with OLGA. Drawn from immuneACCESS, this table holds only the in-frame rearrangements with V and J called that TCRdb kept. Clones are partly lost; checked studies trace under half to an unresolved V gene and leave the rest unexplained. V and J calls and clone size come straight from that table; D and trimming were deduced from the DNA. This sample lists over 800,000 clones; over 90% were detected once. Around 24% of the sample is taken by the ten largest.

V and J are truncated by 6 bases and 2 bases respectively, leaving an intervening sequence of 16 bases. The CDR3, from cysteine to phenylalanine, totals 16 residues. Just CDR3 DNA is preserved here, 48 bases in frame from base 1. Looking up the germline V gene (reference sequence) yields CDR1 MNHNY and CDR2 SVGAGI. CD8 naive samples consisted of CD45RO-negative cells that were positively selected for CCR7, yielding a CD45RA+CCR7+ population without TemRA cells. The donors were healthy, HIV-negative adults who had no recently reported acute infections or vaccinations. All donors were Caucasian adults living in Nashville, Tennessee, USA. Blood was obtained by leukapheresis, after which PBMCs were separated by Ficoll-Histopaque density gradient centrifugation and cryopreserved in liquid nitrogen vapor phase. Analytical flow cytometry was used to check the purity and quantity of every magnetically sorted T cell population. Genomic DNA was isolated from each sorted fraction and quantified by UV absorbance on a Nanodrop 2000c.

The chain links TRBV6-6 with TRBJ1-4; TRBD1 is a possible D gene, resting on 6 matching bases. This receptor was identified in a man aged 30 to 45 in good health. The specimen sequenced was naive CD8+ T cells sorted from blood. The sample's cell subset or site, from its label and the paper: CD45RA+CCR7+. This receptor has the CDR3 CASSTGGGGTNEKLFF. The DNA reads TGTGCCAGCAGCACGGGGGGAGGGGGTACTAATGAAAAACTGTTTTTT.